The 10 T cell receptor beta chains below come from one sample, sequenced in a study of shared clonotypes between healthy human individuals. Sequencing used immunoSEQ multiplex PCR; TCRdb keeps in-frame clones, though not all of them. The profile shows millions of clones, 90% to 95% of them singletons. Sequenced material: naive CD4+ T cells from PBMCs. Subset noted: CD45RA+ positively selected. These receptors came from a young man in good health. Some clones in this sample may be carry-over from other donors' samples.

The chain uses TRBV30 and TRBJ1-2; D unclear. Trimming pared 1 base from V and 7 bases from J, leaving 10 bases between. CDR3 length equals 12 residues. CDR1 is GTSNPN, CDR2 SVGIG, per germline (reference sequence). The CDR3 sequence is CAWSGSAGGYTF. The CDR3 DNA follows: TGTGCCTGGAGTGGGTCCGCGGGTGGCTACACCTTC.

The chain carries TRBV5-6 and TRBJ2-7; D possibly corresponds to TRBD2 (6 bases). From germline, CDR1 is SGHDT and CDR2 YYEEEE. Trimming took off 4 bases at V and 2 bases at J, with 13 bases between the two ends. This CDR3 spans 14 amino acids. The CDR3 here is CASSGGPGAYEQYF. CDR3 DNA sequence: TGTGCCAGCAGCGGGGGACCGGGAGCCTACGAGCAGTACTTC.

This chain connects TRBV27 to TRBJ2-2; D assignment may be TRBD1 or TRBD2 (5 bases each). V was shortened by 4 bases and J by 0 bases, with 9 bases between the two germline ends. The CDR3 runs to 15 residues. Germline V gene lookup returns CDR1 MNHEY and CDR2 SMNVEV (reference sequence). DNA of the CDR3: TGTGCCAGCAGTTCACGAGGGGCGAACACCGGGGAGCTGTTTTTT. This codes for CASSSRGANTGELFF.

The chain has TRBV15 and TRBJ2-3; D is ambiguous. Germline CDR1 reads LNHNV; CDR2 reads YYDKDF (reference sequence). The V gene lost 0 bases and the J gene lost 2 bases, with 9 bases spanning the gap. CDR3 length: 15 amino acids. CDR3 coding DNA: TGTGCCACCAGCAGAGATCACCCTTCCACAGATACGCAGTATTTT. As protein: CATSRDHPSTDTQYF.

The V and J genes are TRBV5-1 and TRBJ1-5; perhaps TRBD1 as D (6 bases). The CDR3 extends over 14 amino acids. From germline, CDR1 is SGHRS and CDR2 YFSETQ. The germline V and J ends were trimmed by 2 bases and 5 bases, with 11 bases remaining between them. DNA of the CDR3: TGCGCCAGCAGCTTTGAGGGGGTGGATCAGCCCCAGCATTTT. Its protein product is CASSFEGVDQPQHF.

The count of this clone is one. The chain carries TRBV4-2 and TRBJ2-7, with TRBD1 matching 8 bases. J lost 6 bases, V lost 4 bases, and 11 bases had no gene match. This CDR3 is 15 amino acids long. Germline V gives CDR1 LGHNA, CDR2 YNFKEQ. The CDR3 region is CASSLPWAGGREQYF. The CDR3 DNA sequence: TGTGCCAGCAGCCTACCCTGGGCAGGGGGCCGCGAGCAGTACTTC.

This chain uses TRBV7-3 with TRBJ2-2; D is undetermined. The CDR3 covers 13 residues. Germline CDR1 is SGHTA and CDR2 is FQGTGA. V was clipped by 6 bases and J by 6 bases, with 11 bases between them. In DNA form, the CDR3 reads TGTGCCAGCAGTTCTATTCCTTCCGGGGAGCTGTTTTTT. Protein sequence: CASSSIPSGELFF.

The chain combines TRBV15 with TRBJ2-7; no reliable D call. Germline assignment: CDR1 LNHNV and CDR2 YYDKDF (reference sequence). V lost 5 bases and J lost 3, with 17 bases in between. The CDR3 runs to 15 residues. CDR3 bases: TGTGCCACCAGCTCGACTGGGGTGGAACTCTACGAGCAGTACTTC. Its protein is CATSSTGVELYEQYF.

The rearrangement uses TRBV5-8 and TRBJ2-1, with D possibly TRBD2 on 5 matching bases. The germline CDR1 and CDR2 sequences are SGHTS and YDEGEE. CDR3 length: 13 residues. The V and J ends lost 5 bases and 4 bases respectively, with 10 bases between them. This CDR3 is CASRGRTYNEQFF. The CDR3 bases are TGTGCCAGCAGAGGGCGGACTTACAATGAGCAGTTCTTC.

The chain carries TRBV7-6 and TRBJ2-7, with a tentative D call TRBD2 (5 bases). V was pared by 4 bases and J by 7 bases, with 11 bases between. The CDR3 loop spans 12 amino acids. Germline CDR1 reads SGHVS; CDR2 reads FNYEAQ. The CDR3 coding sequence is TGTGCCAGCAGCTCATTCCCGGGAGAGCAGTACTTC. Residues: CASSSFPGEQYF.